The 10 T cell receptor beta chains reported below all come from one sample, sequenced in a study of blood T cell repertoires in COVID-19. Clones were read by immunoSEQ multiplex PCR, and TCRdb kept only the in-frame ones, dropping some. The table includes 140,000 to 150,000 clones, approximately 90% detected once. The sample consisted of peripheral blood. These receptors were taken from a man aged 55 to 69 with active or convalescent COVID-19.

CDR3 sequence reads: CASSGAGLSYEQYF. CDR3 DNA: TGTGCCAGCAGCGGAGCGGGACTCTCCTACGAGCAGTACTTC. V usage is TRBV5-4 and J usage is TRBJ2-7; 7 bases match TRBD2. V was pared by 4 bases and J by 0 bases, with 4 bases of the junction left unmatched. Germline loops: CDR1 SGHNT, CDR2 YYREEE (reference sequence). This CDR3 has 14 residues.

The chain recombines TRBV7-9 with TRBJ1-3; unclear D gene. Germline-derived CDR1 and CDR2 are SEHNR and FQNEAQ (reference sequence). V gave up 1 base and J gave up 4 bases, with 8 bases separating them. The CDR3 covers 14 residues. The CDR3 DNA reads TGTGCCAGCAGCTTAGGGCTAGCGGGAAACACCATATATTTT. Encoded protein: CASSLGLAGNTIYF.

The chain joins TRBV9 to TRBJ1-3; weak D call: TRBD1 (6 bases). V dropped 4 bases and J dropped 4 bases, with 15 bases sitting between them. Germline CDR1 is SGDLS and CDR2 is YYNGEE. The CDR3 contains 15 residues. The CDR3 nucleotides are TGTGCCAGCAGCCCTCGGACAGTTCGAGGAAACACCATATATTTT. Translation gives CASSPRTVRGNTIYF.

V and J are TRBV19 and TRBJ2-2, with 7 nucleotides matching TRBD1. V lost 11 bases, J lost 5 bases, and 14 bases stayed unmatched. Germline CDR1 and CDR2: LNHDA and SQIVND (reference sequence). This CDR3 spans 15 amino acids. The CDR3 DNA follows: TGTGCCGGACGGGACAGCCCTTTCCCTACCGGGGAGCTGTTTTTT. Encoded protein: CAGRDSPFPTGELFF.

The count of this clone is one. The chain couples TRBV2 to TRBJ2-5; D is perhaps TRBD2 (5 bases). Trimming cost V 6 bases and J 0 bases, with 14 bases left between them. The CDR3 covers 15 residues. The germline gives CDR1 SNHLY, CDR2 FYNNEI. The CDR3 is CASSPRGNNQETQYF. The DNA of the CDR3 is TGTGCCAGCAGCCCTCGGGGAAACAACCAAGAGACCCAGTACTTC.

This clone was counted only a few times. The chain joins TRBV7-2 to TRBJ2-2; the D is unclear. The CDR3 is 15 residues long. The V end was cut by 1 base, the J end by 3 bases, with 9 bases between. Germline V gives CDR1 SGHTA, CDR2 FQGNSA. The CDR3 region is CASSLDPRDTGELFF. The CDR3 nucleotides read TGTGCCAGCAGCTTAGACCCCCGGGACACCGGGGAGCTGTTTTTT. The entire variable domain, with the rest obtained from reference TRBV7-2 and TRBJ2-2, is as follows: GAGVSQSPSNKVTEKGKDVELRCDPISGHTALYWYRQSLGQGLEFLIYFQGNSAPDKSGLPSDRFSAERTGGSVSTLTIQRTQQEDSAVYLCASSLDPRDTGELFFGEGSRLTVL.

The gene calls are TRBV7-2 and TRBJ1-5; no reliable D call. V shed 5 bases and J shed 4 bases, with 15 bases lying between them. Germline V gene sequence: CDR1 SGHTA, CDR2 FQGNSA. This CDR3 has 15 amino acids. CDR3 residues: CASSLNLGENQPQHF. DNA for the CDR3: TGTGCCAGCAGCCTCAACTTGGGAGAAAATCAGCCCCAGCATTTT.

The chain is built from TRBV19 and TRBJ1-5; D gene uncertain. V lost 7 bases to trimming and J lost 0 bases, with 10 bases between them. The CDR3 has 14 amino acids. The germline CDR1 and CDR2 sequences are LNHDA and SQIVND (reference sequence). The CDR3 bases are TGTGCCAGTACCCACGGTTATAGCAATCAGCCCCAGCATTTT. Its protein is CASTHGYSNQPQHF.

V and J are TRBV2 and TRBJ1-1; D uncertain. This CDR3 has 12 amino acids. Germline CDR1 reads SNHLY; CDR2 reads FYNNEI. Trimming stripped 4 bases from V and 2 bases from J, with 5 bases between. The CDR3 DNA reads TGTGCCAGCAGTGTCAGAAACACTGAAGCTTTCTTT. Its protein is CASSVRNTEAFF.

This clone has just a few counts. The CDR3 here is CASSFTPGAQGVNYGYTF. The CDR3 DNA reads TGTGCCAGCAGCTTCACCCCAGGGGCCCAAGGGGTTAACTATGGCTACACCTTC. The chain has TRBV7-9 and TRBJ1-2, with D perhaps TRBD1 (6 bases). In germline, CDR1 is SEHNR, CDR2 FQNEAQ (reference sequence). The CDR3 is 18 amino acids. Trimming cost V 3 bases and J 1 base, with 21 bases left between them.